A single sample is the source of the 18 T cell receptor beta chains below, sequenced in a study of Ad26.COV2.S vaccination and SARS-CoV-2 variants (dated by TCRdb to the early 2020s). Interpreted using the paper, the treatment or condition label stands for: 15 to 20 received Ad26.COV2.S at low or high dose, single or two shots; several received placebo; per-sample allocation not given. Repertoires of vaccine and placebo recipients were sequenced from samples taken on day 63 after the first injection. Libraries came from the immunoSEQ multiplex PCR assay. Sourced from immuneACCESS, this table was stored by TCRdb with only in-frame sequences that have V and J called. A share of the clones is absent; for the studies checked, an unresolved V gene accounts for under half, and the remainder has no known explanation. The sample yields over 400,000 clones; about 91% were counted once. The top ten hold about 2.5% of the sample.

The sequencing used peripheral blood, collected in a trial of Ad26.COV2.S vaccine versus placebo. The receptors here all came from a person between 18 and 59 years old who received the Ad26.COV2.S COVID-19 vaccine or a placebo.

The chain combines TRBV3-1 (or the pseudogene TRBV3-2) with TRBJ1-3; the D gene is possibly TRBD1 (5 bases). The CDR3 loop spans 14 amino acids. CDR1 is LGHDT and CDR2 is YNNKEL in the germline V gene (reference sequence). V was pared by 0 bases and J by 4 bases, with 7 bases between. The CDR3 region has the DNA TGTGCCAGCAGCCAAGATTGGGGGGGAAACACCATATATTTT. It is translated as CASSQDWGGNTIYF.

This chain uses TRBV19 with TRBJ1-5; tentative D call: TRBD1 (5 bases). V lost 3 bases to trimming and J lost 1 base, with 10 bases between them. Germline CDR1 reads LNHDA; CDR2 reads SQIVND (reference sequence). CDR3 length: 15 residues. The CDR3 region has the DNA TGTGCCAGTAGTATTTTGAGACAGAGCAATCAGCCCCAGCATTTT. It translates to CASSILRQSNQPQHF. The entire variable domain, with the rest obtained from reference TRBV19 and TRBJ1-5, is as follows: DGGITQSPKYLFRKEGQNVTLSCEQNLNHDAMYWYRQDPGQGLRLIYYSQIVNDFQKGDIAEGYSVSREKKESFPLTVTSAQKNPTAFYLCASSILRQSNQPQHFGDGTRLSIL.

The chain links TRBV9 to TRBJ1-3; D is ambiguous. This CDR3 is 15 amino acids long. CDR1 is SGDLS, CDR2 YYNGEE, per germline. V lost 3 bases, J lost 1 base, and 11 bases lay in between. The CDR3 DNA sequence: TGTGCCAGCAGCGCTCTGGGAGGATCTGGAAACACCATATATTTT. Translated, it gives CASSALGGSGNTIYF.

Worth noting for this clone: The identical CDR3 is also encoded by other nucleotide sequences in the sample. The chain links TRBV5-4 to TRBJ1-5; D gene unclear. Germline-derived CDR1 and CDR2 are SGHNT and YYREEE (reference sequence). V was pared by 0 bases and J by 1 base, with 2 bases between. This CDR3 has 13 amino acids. The CDR3 DNA sequence: TGTGCCAGCAGCTTGGACAGCAATCAGCCCCAGCATTTT. This translates into CASSLDSNQPQHF.

The chain is built from TRBV19 and TRBJ2-3, with 10 bases that match TRBD2. Germline CDR1 reads LNHDA; CDR2 reads SQIVND (reference sequence). CDR3 size: 16 residues. The V and J ends lost 4 bases and 0 bases, in that order; junction bases with no gene match: 4. The CDR3 DNA follows: TGTGCCAGTAGTAAAATGACTAGCGGGAGCACAGATACGCAGTATTTT. It codes for CASSKMTSGSTDTQYF. Filled out from reference TRBV19 and TRBJ2-3, the complete variable domain reads DGGITQSPKYLFRKEGQNVTLSCEQNLNHDAMYWYRQDPGQGLRLIYYSQIVNDFQKGDIAEGYSVSREKKESFPLTVTSAQKNPTAFYLCASSKMTSGSTDTQYFGPGTRLTVL.

The genes are TRBV5-1 and TRBJ2-2, with a weak D call TRBD2 (7 bases). Germline values: CDR1 SGHRS, CDR2 YFSETQ. This CDR3 region has 15 residues. Trimming shortened V by 6 bases and J by 1 base, and 13 bases separated the two germline ends. Here the CDR3 reads CASNAGALNTGELFF. CDR3 nucleotide sequence: TGCGCCAGCAATGCGGGGGCCCTGAACACCGGGGAGCTGTTTTTT.

The chain links TRBV19 to TRBJ2-5, with 8 bases identical to TRBD2. With 5 bases clipped from V and 5 bases from J, the junction kept 7 bases outside the gene matches. Germline V CDR1 and CDR2: LNHDA, SQIVND (reference sequence). This CDR3 is built from 14 residues. This chain's CDR3 is CASSSAGGWETQYF. CDR3 sequence (DNA): TGTGCCAGTAGTTCGGCGGGGGGTTGGGAGACCCAGTACTTC. Combining the CDR3 with reference TRBV19 and TRBJ2-5 gives the whole variable domain DGGITQSPKYLFRKEGQNVTLSCEQNLNHDAMYWYRQDPGQGLRLIYYSQIVNDFQKGDIAEGYSVSREKKESFPLTVTSAQKNPTAFYLCASSSAGGWETQYFGPGTRLLVL.

In regard to this clone: Other DNA sequences of this sample code for an identical CDR3. The DNA for the CDR3 is TGTGCCAGCAGCTTACGTCGGGAGGGCTACACCTTC. As protein: CASSLRREGYTF. This chain connects TRBV7-2 to TRBJ1-2; D is uncertain. The V gene's germline CDR1 is SGHTA and CDR2 FQGNSA. V lost 2 bases to trimming and J lost 8 bases, with 9 bases between them. This CDR3 region has 12 residues.

The V and J genes are TRBV4-2 and TRBJ1-4, with D perhaps matching TRBD1 (5 bases). Trimming pared 4 bases from V and 3 bases from J, leaving 9 bases between. The CDR3 runs 14 residues. Per germline, CDR1 LGHNA and CDR2 YNFKEQ. DNA of the CDR3: TGTGCCAGCAGCCTAGGCAGGGCTAATGAAAAACTGTTTTTT. It codes for CASSLGRANEKLFF.

The V gene is TRBV4-2, the J gene TRBJ2-1, with a tentative D call TRBD2 (6 bases). CDR1 is LGHNA and CDR2 is YNFKEQ in the germline V gene. Trimming stripped 3 bases from V and 0 bases from J, with 6 bases between. The CDR3 is made up of 14 amino acids. CDR3 sequence (DNA): TGTGCCAGCAGCCAGGACTACTCCTACAATGAGCAGTTCTTC. This sequence encodes CASSQDYSYNEQFF.

The CDR3 reads CASSSTADQPQHF. For the CDR3, the DNA is TGTGCCAGCAGCTCCACGGCAGATCAGCCCCAGCATTTT. The V and J genes are TRBV7-9 and TRBJ1-5; D not certain. This CDR3 has 13 residues. V was clipped by 4 bases and J by 5 bases, with 9 bases between them. CDR1 is SEHNR, CDR2 FQNEAQ, per germline (reference sequence).

The rearrangement uses TRBV7-2 and TRBJ2-2; 11 bases fit TRBD2. This CDR3 is 14 amino acids long. Unmatched junction bases numbered 4, after V lost 6 bases and J lost 7 bases. Germline loops: CDR1 SGHTA, CDR2 FQGNSA. DNA for the CDR3: TGTGCCAGCAGGACTAGCGGGACTAGCGGGGAGCTGTTTTTT. This gives the protein CASRTSGTSGELFF.

This chain uses TRBV2 with TRBJ1-1; D possibly corresponds to TRBD1 (5 bases). In germline, CDR1 is SNHLY, CDR2 FYNNEI. The CDR3 covers 11 residues. V lost 9 bases to trimming and J lost 3 bases, with 8 bases between them. The CDR3 DNA is TGTGCCAGGGGGACCTACACTGAAGCTTTCTTT. As protein: CARGTYTEAFF.

The rearrangement uses TRBV28 and TRBJ1-1; D ambiguous. The CDR3 totals 12 residues. V gave up 6 bases and J gave up 4 bases, with 9 bases separating them. Germline lookup yields CDR1 MDHEN and CDR2 SYDVKM. CDR3 sequence (DNA): TGTGCCAGCAGGCCGCGGAGCACTGAAGCTTTCTTT. Translated: CASRPRSTEAFF.

V and J are TRBV29-1 and TRBJ2-1; 7 bases fit TRBD2. The V and J ends lost 3 bases and 4 bases, in that order; junction bases with no gene match: 3. The CDR3 runs to 13 residues. CDR1 SQVTM and CDR2 ANQGSEA come from the germline V gene. CDR3 nucleotides: TGCAGCGTTGATAGCGGGCCTTACAATGAGCAGTTCTTC. Its protein is CSVDSGPYNEQFF.

The J gene is TRBJ2-2, the V gene TRBV5-1; D not certain. Germline V gene lookup returns CDR1 SGHRS and CDR2 YFSETQ. The CDR3 is 18 residues long. The V end lost 2 bases, the J end lost 6 bases, and 23 bases lay between the germline ends. CDR3 DNA sequence: TGCGCCAGCAGCTTCCGAGCCAGGACGGGCCTAACACCCGGGGAGCTGTTTTTT. Translation gives CASSFRARTGLTPGELFF.

The chain has TRBV18 and TRBJ1-5; the match to TRBD1 covers 12 bases. The CDR3 consists of 17 residues. Germline-derived CDR1 and CDR2 are KGHSH and LQKENI. V lost 3 bases and J lost 7; bases outside the gene matches: 10. The CDR3 loop is CASSPGTGGAGYQPQHF. The CDR3 coding sequence is TGTGCCAGCTCACCCGGGACAGGGGGCGCGGGGTACCAGCCCCAGCATTTT.

The rearrangement links TRBV28 to TRBJ1-6; a weak D match, TRBD1 (5 bases). V shed 7 bases and J shed 9 bases, with 16 bases lying between them. This CDR3 is 14 amino acids long. From germline, CDR1 is MDHEN and CDR2 SYDVKM. DNA for the CDR3: TGTGCCAGCACCGCTGACGGGACGGCTTCACCCCTCCACTTT. Amino acids: CASTADGTASPLHF.